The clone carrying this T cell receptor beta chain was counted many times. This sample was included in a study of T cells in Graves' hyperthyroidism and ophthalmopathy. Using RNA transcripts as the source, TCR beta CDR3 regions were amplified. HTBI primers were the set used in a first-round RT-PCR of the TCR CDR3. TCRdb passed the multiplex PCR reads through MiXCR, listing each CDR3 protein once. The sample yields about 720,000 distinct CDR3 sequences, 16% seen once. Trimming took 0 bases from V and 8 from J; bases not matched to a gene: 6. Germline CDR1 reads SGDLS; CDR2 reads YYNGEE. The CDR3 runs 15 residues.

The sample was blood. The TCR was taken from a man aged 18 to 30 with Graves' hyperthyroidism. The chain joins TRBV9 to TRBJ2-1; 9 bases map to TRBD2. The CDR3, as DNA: TGTGCCAGCAGCGTAGAGGCTAGCGGGATGGATGAGCAGTTCTTC. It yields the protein CASSVEASGMDEQFF.